Listed below are T cell receptor beta chains from one sample, sequenced in a study of T cell repertoires in cytomegalovirus infection. TCRdb itself ran the reads through MiXCR, one entry per CDR3 protein. The sample yields around 350,000 distinct CDR3 sequences, 18% seen once. Sequencing was carried out using PBMCs. The receptors stem from a human donor in good health (CMV status not recorded). Some clones in this sample may be carry-over from other donors' samples. The CDR3 runs from the conserved cysteine through the conserved F or W.

J | V | CDR3
TRBJ2-3 | TRBV25-1 | CASSDGGGSGTQYF
TRBJ2-3 | TRBV6-1 | CASSDYKYRADTQYF
TRBJ1-1 | TRBV6-2/TRBV6-3 | CASRAKVAFGAFF
TRBJ2-5 | TRBV7-9 | CASSLWGPTGGPETQYF
TRBJ1-2 | TRBV7-8 | CASSTTGGGGGYTF
TRBJ1-1 | TRBV6-9 | CASSYGKDTEAFF
TRBJ2-5 | TRBV30 | CAWSGTGRQETQYF
TRBJ2-5 | TRBV4-1 | CASSRQERGAETQYF
TRBJ2-1 | TRBV7-2 | CASSSGQGPYNEQFF
TRBJ2-5 | TRBV11-2 | CASSPTSGRVGKETQYF
TRBJ1-6 | TRBV11-2 | CASSSGTANSPLHF
TRBJ2-6 | TRBV7-6 | CASSLGSSGLSGANVLTF
TRBJ2-7 | TRBV27 | CASSFNPGAYEQYF
TRBJ1-6 | TRBV7-6 | CASSLRPGTGIGTPLHF
TRBJ2-1 | TRBV4-3 | CASSQFGQGYNEQFF
TRBJ2-7 | TRBV12-3/TRBV12-4 | CASSFGEEQYF
TRBJ2-3 | TRBV20-1 | CSAKVTDTQYF
TRBJ1-5 | TRBV4-2 | CASSQPGPRNQPQHF
TRBJ2-7 | TRBV5-6 | CASSLYLGWTGDEQYF
TRBJ1-1 | TRBV7-8 | CASSEGVTEAFF
TRBJ2-7 | TRBV7-2 | CASSLGDSGSYEQYF
TRBJ2-7 | TRBV3-1 | CASSQGGSRWGLEQYF
TRBJ1-1 | TRBV7-2 | CASSFAAGLNTEAFF
TRBJ2-7 | TRBV3-1 | CASSRGLALSVYEQYF
TRBJ2-4 | TRBV7-9 | CASSPGGTRNIQYF
TRBJ1-5 | TRBV4-1 | CASSQWINQPQHF
TRBJ2-5 | TRBV20-1 | CSARGEMIHETQYF
TRBJ2-3 | TRBV7-8 | CASSFPVGWRASYDTQYF
TRBJ2-3 | TRBV30 | CAWSGGGNTDTQYF
TRBJ2-2 | TRBV28 | CASSSWTGVTGELFF
TRBJ2-5 | TRBV29-1 | CSVVEGQETQYF
TRBJ1-2 | TRBV7-6 | CASSQRTADGYTF
TRBJ2-1 | TRBV20-1 | CSALDMRGPRSSYNEQFF
TRBJ1-5 | TRBV12-3/TRBV12-4 | CASTRGGVIQPQHF
TRBJ2-2 | TRBV12-3/TRBV12-4 | CASRPGQTNTGELFF
TRBJ2-1 | TRBV6-2/TRBV6-3 | CASKINQNPGLAPNNEQFF
TRBJ2-7 | TRBV11-2 | CASSSGTSGKYEQYF
TRBJ1-1 | TRBV7-2 | CASSLVAGLNTEAFF